This TCR beta chain derives from a study of blood T cell repertoires in COVID-19. Looking at the study overall: Sample material is recorded as cDNA or gDNA derived from T cells, B-cell-depleted T cells, or PBMCs.

This clone showed up just a few times. The sample carries other DNA sequences with the same CDR3. Original processing notes: Estimation of nucleated cell counts was performed using reference gene primer amplification. Sequenced by immunoSEQ multiplex PCR; TCRdb stores in-frame clones only, minus some. The DNA gave D and trimming, while V, J and clone size come from that table. The table lists approximately 300,000 clones, roughly 80% of them singletons. This CDR3 contains 12 residues. Germline loops: CDR1 SGHAT, CDR2 FQNNGV. Trimming stripped 1 base from V and 4 bases from J, with 5 bases between. The clonotype was recovered from a person aged 65-85 years with COVID-19, enrolled during active disease. The sample comprised peripheral blood. The rearrangement links TRBV11-2 to TRBJ2-7; D remains ambiguous. The CDR3 sequence: CASSLVPYEQYF. The DNA of the CDR3 is TGTGCCAGCAGCTTAGTCCCTTACGAGCAGTACTTC.